The 8 T cell receptor beta chains below were found in one sample sequenced in a study of blood T cell repertoires in COVID-19. Repertoires were generated with immunoSEQ multiplex PCR, while TCRdb's copy carries only in-frame clones and drops some. This sample has 150,000 to 200,000 clones; roughly 84% occur once, and the top ten carry about 3.2%. Sequences were obtained from PBMCs or T cells enriched from blood (not recorded which). Receptors originate from a young woman who had been exposed to COVID-19.

This clone has a single count. The rearrangement uses TRBV5-1 and TRBJ1-3; D unclear. Germline CDR1 SGHRS, CDR2 YFSETQ. The CDR3 consists of 15 residues. Trimming stripped 3 bases from V and 0 bases from J, with 10 bases between. The CDR3, as DNA: TGCGCCAGCAGCTACGACGGGAGCTCTGGAAACACCATATATTTT. It is translated as CASSYDGSSGNTIYF.

CDR3 bases: TGTGCCAGCACCATCTCGGGGGGGACCACTGAAGCTTTCTTT. As protein: CASTISGGTTEAFF. This chain connects TRBV3-1 (or the pseudogene TRBV3-2) to TRBJ1-1; possible D gene TRBD1, 5 bases. Trimming left V 7 bases short and J 4 bases short, with 16 bases between. The CDR3 length is 14 residues. CDR1 LGHDT and CDR2 YNNKEL come from the germline V gene (reference sequence).

V gene TRBV4-1 combines with J gene TRBJ2-4, with 8 bases fitting TRBD1. The CDR3 contains 21 residues. V lost 3 bases to trimming and J lost 1 base; unmatched junction nucleotides: 20. The germline V gene encodes CDR1 MGHRA and CDR2 YSYEKL. CDR3 protein: CASSHPQTPGTGRGAKNIQYF. Written as DNA, the CDR3 is TGCGCCAGCAGCCACCCCCAGACCCCCGGGACAGGACGGGGGGCCAAAAACATTCAGTACTTC.

This clone appeared a single time. The V and J genes are TRBV7-9 and TRBJ1-2; TRBD1 matches 7 bases. Trimming took 3 bases from V and 8 from J; bases not matched to a gene: 9. Germline CDR1 reads SEHNR; CDR2 reads FQNEAQ (reference sequence). The CDR3 has 14 residues. CDR3 nucleotides: TGTGCCAGCAGCTTCTTCCGACAGGGTAACGGCTACACCTTC. Protein: CASSFFRQGNGYTF.

This sequence joins TRBV5-1 and TRBJ2-3; D is uncertain. Germline V lookup: CDR1 SGHRS, CDR2 YFSETQ. V was pared by 3 bases and J by 1 base, with 9 bases between. The CDR3 totals 14 residues. Here the CDR3 reads CASSSIQGTDTQYF. CDR3 DNA: TGCGCCAGCAGCTCGATACAAGGCACAGATACGCAGTATTTT.

The J gene is TRBJ1-3, the V gene TRBV5-5, with 7 bases aligning to TRBD1. The CDR3 covers 16 residues. The ends lost 4 bases at V and 0 bases at J; junction bases unmatched: 7. Germline V lookup: CDR1 SGHKS, CDR2 YYEKEE (reference sequence). Written as DNA, the CDR3 is TGTGCCAGCAGCCCTTTTGGGACAGACTCTGGAAACACCATATATTTT. Amino acid sequence: CASSPFGTDSGNTIYF.

The chain joins TRBV11-3 to TRBJ2-7; 13 bases map to TRBD2. From germline, CDR1 is SGHNT and CDR2 YENEEA. V dropped 5 bases and J dropped 1; count of bases not matched to a gene: 5. CDR3 length equals 16 residues. CDR3 amino acids: CASSPGLAGESYEQYF. The CDR3 DNA reads TGTGCCAGCAGCCCCGGACTAGCGGGGGAGTCCTACGAGCAGTACTTC.

V is TRBV5-1 and J is TRBJ2-7; possible D gene TRBD1, 6 bases. The CDR3 spans 15 residues. V lost 4 bases and J lost 3, with 17 bases in between. Germline V gene sequence: CDR1 SGHRS, CDR2 YFSETQ. The DNA of the CDR3 is TGCGCCAGCAGCGTAACAGGGAGCAATAACTACGAGCAGTACTTC. Its protein is CASSVTGSNNYEQYF.